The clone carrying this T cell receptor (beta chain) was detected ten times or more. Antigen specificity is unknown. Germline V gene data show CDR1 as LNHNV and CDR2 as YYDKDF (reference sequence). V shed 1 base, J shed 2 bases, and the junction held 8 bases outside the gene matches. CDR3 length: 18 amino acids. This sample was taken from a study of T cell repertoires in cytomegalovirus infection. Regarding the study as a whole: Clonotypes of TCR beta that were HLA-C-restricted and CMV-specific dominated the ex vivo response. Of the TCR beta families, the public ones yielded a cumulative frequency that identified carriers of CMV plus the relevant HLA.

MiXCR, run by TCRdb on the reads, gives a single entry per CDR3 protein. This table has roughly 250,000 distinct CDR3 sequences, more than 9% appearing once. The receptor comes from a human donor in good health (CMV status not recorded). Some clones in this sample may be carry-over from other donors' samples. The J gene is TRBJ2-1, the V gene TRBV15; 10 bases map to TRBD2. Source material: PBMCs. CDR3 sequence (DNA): TGTGCCACCAGCAGAGCCGGGGGACTAGCGCAAACCTACAATGAGCAGTTCTTC. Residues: CATSRAGGLAQTYNEQFF.